Given below is one T cell receptor (beta chain) in context. TCRdb's table, derived via immunoSEQ multiplex PCR, lists solely in-frame clones and lacks some. The sample carries about 110,000 clones, approximately 92% recorded once. This CDR3 contains 15 residues. V shed 4 bases and J shed 2 bases, with 15 bases lying between them. The germline gives CDR1 SNHLY, CDR2 FYNNEI. This sample was taken from a study of blood T cell repertoires in COVID-19. Study in general: The analysed material was cDNA or gDNA that came from T cells, B-cell-depleted T cells, or PBMCs.

What was sequenced was peripheral blood. This clonotype was sampled from an elderly woman with acute or convalescent COVID-19. The V and J genes are TRBV2 and TRBJ2-7; tentatively, D is TRBD2 (7 bases). CDR3 coding DNA: TGTGCCAGCAGTGGGACGGGGGGCCTTCCCTACGAGCAGTACTTC. This gives the protein CASSGTGGLPYEQYF.